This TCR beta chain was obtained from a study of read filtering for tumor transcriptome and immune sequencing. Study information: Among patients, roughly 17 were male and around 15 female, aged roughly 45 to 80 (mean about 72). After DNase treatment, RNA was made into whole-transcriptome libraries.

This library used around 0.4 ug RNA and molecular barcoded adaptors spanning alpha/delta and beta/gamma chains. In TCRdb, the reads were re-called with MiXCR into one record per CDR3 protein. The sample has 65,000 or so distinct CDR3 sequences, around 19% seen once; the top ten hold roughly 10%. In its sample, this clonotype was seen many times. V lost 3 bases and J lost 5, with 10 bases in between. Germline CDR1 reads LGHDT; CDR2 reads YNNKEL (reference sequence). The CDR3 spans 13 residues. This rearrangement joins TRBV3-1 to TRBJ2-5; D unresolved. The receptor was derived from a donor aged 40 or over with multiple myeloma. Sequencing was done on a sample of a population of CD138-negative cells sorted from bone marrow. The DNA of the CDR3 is TGTGCCAGCAGCCAGCCATTTGGGGAGACCCAGTACTTC. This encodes CASSQPFGETQYF.